This T cell receptor (beta chain) was profiled in a study of T cells after yellow fever vaccination. At the level of the study: Fractions of limited cellularity were prepared by means of SMART-Seq v4 Ultra Low Input. Regarding the study as a whole: Secondary responses were weaker yet peaked faster, day 5 versus 15. Clones that expanded after primary vaccination mostly reappeared after the booster (just over 95% CD4, approximately 85% CD8).

Points on this clonotype: Its antigen is still unknown.

By 5'RACE template switching, TCR cDNA was produced, with a universal primer site and UMIs added in the process. MiXCR, applied by TCRdb to the 5' RACE reads, yields one record per CDR3 protein. The sample includes hundreds of thousands of distinct CDR3 sequences, about 15% of them seen just once. The V segment lost 3 bases and the J segment 8 bases; nucleotides outside the gene matches: 5. The length of the CDR3 is 14 residues. The germline V gene encodes CDR1 SEHNR and CDR2 FQNEAQ (reference sequence). V usage is TRBV7-9 and J usage is TRBJ1-2; 11 bases map to TRBD1. The receptor's source is a young man who received the YFV17D yellow fever vaccine. The source was PBMCs, collected 5 to 6 days after the first yellow fever vaccination. The CDR3 protein is CASSFGQGASGYTF. As DNA, the CDR3 is TGTGCCAGCAGCTTCGGACAGGGGGCGTCGGGCTACACCTTC.